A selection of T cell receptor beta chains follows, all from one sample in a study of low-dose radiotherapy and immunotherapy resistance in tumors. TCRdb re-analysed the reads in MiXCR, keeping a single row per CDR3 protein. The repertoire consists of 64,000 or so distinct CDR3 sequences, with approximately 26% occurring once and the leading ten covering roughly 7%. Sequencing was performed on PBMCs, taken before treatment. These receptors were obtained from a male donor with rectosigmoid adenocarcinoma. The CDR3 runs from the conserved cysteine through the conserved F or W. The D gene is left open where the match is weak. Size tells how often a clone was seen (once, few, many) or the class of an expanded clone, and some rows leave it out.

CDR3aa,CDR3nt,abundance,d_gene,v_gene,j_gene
CASSPPRGAWGEQYF,TGTGCCAGCAGTCCCCCCCGGGGAGCCTGGGGGGAGCAGTACTTC,.,.,TRBV28,TRBJ2-7
CASSNDRDGGELFF,TGTGCCAGCAGCAACGACAGGGACGGCGGGGAGCTGTTTTTT,many,TRBD1,TRBV2,TRBJ2-2
CASSSAAGNSYNEQFF,TGTGCCAGCAGCTCCGCAGCGGGTAACTCCTACAATGAGCAGTTCTTC,many,.,TRBV11-1,TRBJ2-1
CSVDIGLAKGEQYF,TGCAGCGTTGATATCGGACTGGCAAAGGGAGAGCAGTACTTC,many,.,TRBV29-1,TRBJ2-7
CASSFLGSGAYEQYF,TGTGCCAGCAGCTTTTTAGGATCGGGCGCCTACGAGCAGTACTTC,.,.,TRBV5-6,TRBJ2-7
CASSPGQSHGYTF,TGTGCCAGCAGCCCAGGGCAGTCACATGGCTACACCTTC,few,.,TRBV13,TRBJ1-2
CASSSGLLGQPQHF,TGTGCCAGCAGCTCAGGGTTGTTGGGCCAGCCCCAGCATTTT,many,.,TRBV7-2,TRBJ1-5
CSARKTSSSYNEQFF,TGCAGTGCTAGAAAGACTAGCAGCTCCTACAATGAGCAGTTCTTC,once,TRBD2,TRBV20-1,TRBJ2-1
CASSQGSRGEGYGYTF,TGCGCCAGCAGCCAAGGGAGCCGGGGGGAAGGCTATGGCTACACCTTC,many,.,TRBV4-3,TRBJ1-2
CASPAASVRGNEQFF,TGTGCCAGCCCAGCGGCTAGCGTACGGGGAAATGAGCAGTTCTTC,many,.,TRBV12-3/TRBV12-4,TRBJ2-1
CASSLYGGRVGEQYF,TGTGCCAGCAGTTTATATGGCGGGAGGGTCGGAGAGCAGTACTTC,.,TRBD2,TRBV28,TRBJ2-7
CASSLTRLAVGGAGELFF,TGCGCCAGCAGCTTAACGAGACTAGCGGTCGGAGGGGCCGGGGAGCTGTTTTTT,.,TRBD2,TRBV5-1,TRBJ2-2
CASSLVARGGNEQFF,TGTGCCAGCAGCTTAGTCGCCAGGGGGGGAAATGAGCAGTTCTTC,many,.,TRBV7-2,TRBJ2-1
CASSQESRENSPLHF,TGTGCCAGCAGCCAAGAGAGCAGGGAGAATTCACCCCTCCACTTT,many,.,TRBV14,TRBJ1-6
CASRRGTDTQYF,TGTGCCAGCAGGCGGGGGACAGATACGCAGTATTTT,many,TRBD2,TRBV7-9,TRBJ2-3
CAIREHSSSNQPQHF,TGTGCCATCAGAGAACACTCGTCTAGCAATCAGCCCCAGCATTTT,many,.,TRBV10-3,TRBJ1-5
CASSPRIDNEQFF,TGCGCCAGCAGCCCGAGGATAGACAATGAGCAGTTCTTC,many,.,TRBV5-1,TRBJ2-1
CASSRRLAVNTGELFF,TGTGCCAGCAGCCGAAGACTAGCGGTAAACACCGGGGAGCTGTTTTTT,many,TRBD2,TRBV7-9,TRBJ2-2
CASSSVAANTGELSF,TGTGCCAGTTCATCGGTCGCGGCTAACACCGGGGAGCTGTCTTTT,.,.,TRBV18,TRBJ2-2
CASSTGPYREQFF,TGTGCCAGCAGCACCGGGCCGTATAGGGAGCAGTTCTTC,.,.,TRBV28,TRBJ2-1
CASSLTERSSYNSPLHF,TGCGCCAGCAGCTTGACTGAACGGAGTTCCTATAATTCACCCCTCCACTTT,once,.,TRBV5-1,TRBJ1-6
CASSFPAGTSTVNEQFF,TGTGCCAGCAGCTTCCCTGCCGGGACTAGCACCGTCAATGAGCAGTTCTTC,.,TRBD2,TRBV5-6,TRBJ2-1
CASREGGQPQHF,TGTGCCAGCAGGGAGGGGGGTCAGCCCCAGCATTTT,few,.,TRBV12-3/TRBV12-4,TRBJ1-5
CASSFAGLSKDTQYF,TGTGCCAGCAGTTTCGCAGGGTTAAGTAAAGATACGCAGTATTTT,.,.,TRBV12-3/TRBV12-4,TRBJ2-3
CASSPGQETQYF,TGTGCCAGCTCCCCGGGCCAAGAGACCCAGTACTTC,many,.,TRBV6-5,TRBJ2-5
CASSRDNTNTQYF,TGTGCCAGCAGCAGGGATAATACGAATACGCAGTATTTT,many,.,TRBV12-3/TRBV12-4,TRBJ2-3
CSATLAGGQTGELFFF,.,.,.,TRBV20-1,TRBJ2-2
CASSLPTRNTGELFF,TGTGCCAGCAGCCTCCCGACACGCAACACCGGGGAGCTGTTTTTT,many,.,TRBV28,TRBJ2-2
CSARDWGGTKMNTEAFF,TGCAGTGCTAGGGACTGGGGGGGGACTAAGATGAACACTGAAGCTTTCTTT,many,.,TRBV20-1,TRBJ1-1
CASSSLGQGRIEQYF,TGTGCCAGCAGTTCGCTGGGACAGGGGAGAATTGAGCAGTACTTC,.,TRBD1,TRBV28,TRBJ2-7
CSAPGPYEQFF,TGCAGTGCACCGGGACCCTATGAGCAGTTCTTC,.,.,TRBV20-1,TRBJ2-1
CASRVDTVRDADIQYF,TGTGCCAGCAGAGTAGACACGGTTCGGGATGCGGACATTCAGTACTTC,.,.,TRBV6-2/TRBV6-3,TRBJ2-4
CASSKTGTSPLSYEQYF,TGTGCCAGCTCAAAGACCGGGACTAGCCCCCTTTCCTACGAGCAGTACTTC,many,TRBD2,TRBV18,TRBJ2-7
CASSLVTGTDGNTIYF,TGTGCCAGCAGCTTAGTGACGGGGACAGATGGAAACACCATATATTTT,many,TRBD1,TRBV11-2,TRBJ1-3
CASSPRHTYEQYF,TGTGCCAGCAGCCCGAGACATACCTACGAGCAGTACTTC,many,.,TRBV6-5,TRBJ2-7
CASSRGGQGTDTQYF,TGTGCCAGCAGCCGGGGGGGACAGGGCACAGATACGCAGTATTTT,many,.,TRBV14,TRBJ2-3
CASSVGQGPYYGYTF,TGTGCCAGCAGCGTGGGGCAGGGGCCGTACTATGGCTACACCTTC,many,.,TRBV11-2,TRBJ1-2
CASSIGGRGGSGTTSYEQYF,TGTGCCAGCAGCATTGGGGGCAGGGGTGGGAGCGGGACTACCTCCTACGAGCAGTACTTC,.,.,TRBV11-1,TRBJ2-7
CASSRYGYTF,TGTGCCAGCAGTCGTTATGGCTACACCTTC,many,.,TRBV12-3/TRBV12-4,TRBJ1-2
CATSDVQGRDTQYF,TGTGCCACCAGTGATGTTCAGGGTAGGGATACGCAGTATTTT,.,.,TRBV24-1,TRBJ2-3
CASSVISGGGNEQYF,TGTGCCAGCAGTGTCATCTCGGGTGGGGGTAACGAGCAGTACTTC,many,.,TRBV6-2/TRBV6-3,TRBJ2-7
CASRTTTFGGEAFF,TGTGCCAGCAGGACCACGACCTTTGGGGGTGAAGCTTTCTTT,many,.,TRBV3-1,TRBJ1-1
CASSQDSGGGSRTQYF,TGCGCCAGCAGCCAAGATAGCGGGGGGGGCTCGCGGACGCAGTATTTT,many,TRBD2,TRBV4-3,TRBJ2-3
CASNSGQANTGELFF,TGTGCCAGCAACTCGGGACAGGCAAACACCGGGGAGCTGTTTTTT,many,TRBD1,TRBV6-1,TRBJ2-2
CASSPGQGDQPQHF,TGCGCCAGCAGCCCCGGACAGGGAGATCAGCCCCAGCATTTT,many,TRBD1,TRBV5-1,TRBJ1-5
CASSLAVKNIQYF,TGTGCCAGCAGTCTAGCGGTCAAAAACATTCAGTACTTC,many,TRBD2,TRBV28,TRBJ2-4
CASSLLARADEQYF,TGTGCCAGCAGCTTGCTGGCTAGGGCCGATGAGCAGTACTTC,.,.,TRBV5-6,TRBJ2-7
CASSSVRQGSSYNEQFF,TGTGCCAGCAGTTCCGTTCGGCAAGGGAGCTCCTACAATGAGCAGTTCTTC,many,.,TRBV6-2/TRBV6-3,TRBJ2-1
CASSVRNSGANVLTF,TGTGCCAGCAGTGTACGGAACTCTGGGGCCAACGTCCTGACTTTC,many,.,TRBV28,TRBJ2-6
CASSLAGGYSEQFF,TGTGCCAGCAGTTTAGCGGGAGGATACAGTGAGCAGTTCTTC,.,TRBD2,TRBV28,TRBJ2-1
CASAAQGKFNEQYF,TGTGCTAGTGCCGCCCAGGGGAAATTTAACGAGCAGTACTTC,.,.,TRBV12-5,TRBJ2-7
CASSLVWGSRYEQYF,TGTGCCAGCAGCTTAGTCTGGGGGTCCCGCTACGAGCAGTACTTC,many,.,TRBV7-9,TRBJ2-7
CSVRAKQDYGYTF,TGCAGCGTTAGAGCAAAGCAGGACTATGGCTACACCTTC,many,.,TRBV29-1,TRBJ1-2
CSASGLAGARDNEQFF,TGCAGTGCTAGCGGACTAGCGGGAGCCCGCGACAATGAGCAGTTCTTC,many,TRBD2,TRBV20-1,TRBJ2-1